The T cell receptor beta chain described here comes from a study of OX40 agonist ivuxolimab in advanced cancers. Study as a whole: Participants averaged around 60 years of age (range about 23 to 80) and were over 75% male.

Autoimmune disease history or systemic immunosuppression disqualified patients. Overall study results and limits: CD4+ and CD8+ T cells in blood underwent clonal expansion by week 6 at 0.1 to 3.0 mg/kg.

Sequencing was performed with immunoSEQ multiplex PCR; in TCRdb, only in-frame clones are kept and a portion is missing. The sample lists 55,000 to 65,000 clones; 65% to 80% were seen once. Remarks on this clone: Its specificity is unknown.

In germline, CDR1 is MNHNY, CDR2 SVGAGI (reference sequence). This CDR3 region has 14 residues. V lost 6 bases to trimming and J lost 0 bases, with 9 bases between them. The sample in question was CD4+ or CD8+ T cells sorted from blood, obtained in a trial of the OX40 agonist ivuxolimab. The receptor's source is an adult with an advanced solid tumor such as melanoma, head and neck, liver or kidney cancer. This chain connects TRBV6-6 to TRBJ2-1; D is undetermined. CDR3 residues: CASRTHSSYNEQFF. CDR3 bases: TGTGCCAGCAGGACTCACAGCTCCTACAATGAGCAGTTCTTC.